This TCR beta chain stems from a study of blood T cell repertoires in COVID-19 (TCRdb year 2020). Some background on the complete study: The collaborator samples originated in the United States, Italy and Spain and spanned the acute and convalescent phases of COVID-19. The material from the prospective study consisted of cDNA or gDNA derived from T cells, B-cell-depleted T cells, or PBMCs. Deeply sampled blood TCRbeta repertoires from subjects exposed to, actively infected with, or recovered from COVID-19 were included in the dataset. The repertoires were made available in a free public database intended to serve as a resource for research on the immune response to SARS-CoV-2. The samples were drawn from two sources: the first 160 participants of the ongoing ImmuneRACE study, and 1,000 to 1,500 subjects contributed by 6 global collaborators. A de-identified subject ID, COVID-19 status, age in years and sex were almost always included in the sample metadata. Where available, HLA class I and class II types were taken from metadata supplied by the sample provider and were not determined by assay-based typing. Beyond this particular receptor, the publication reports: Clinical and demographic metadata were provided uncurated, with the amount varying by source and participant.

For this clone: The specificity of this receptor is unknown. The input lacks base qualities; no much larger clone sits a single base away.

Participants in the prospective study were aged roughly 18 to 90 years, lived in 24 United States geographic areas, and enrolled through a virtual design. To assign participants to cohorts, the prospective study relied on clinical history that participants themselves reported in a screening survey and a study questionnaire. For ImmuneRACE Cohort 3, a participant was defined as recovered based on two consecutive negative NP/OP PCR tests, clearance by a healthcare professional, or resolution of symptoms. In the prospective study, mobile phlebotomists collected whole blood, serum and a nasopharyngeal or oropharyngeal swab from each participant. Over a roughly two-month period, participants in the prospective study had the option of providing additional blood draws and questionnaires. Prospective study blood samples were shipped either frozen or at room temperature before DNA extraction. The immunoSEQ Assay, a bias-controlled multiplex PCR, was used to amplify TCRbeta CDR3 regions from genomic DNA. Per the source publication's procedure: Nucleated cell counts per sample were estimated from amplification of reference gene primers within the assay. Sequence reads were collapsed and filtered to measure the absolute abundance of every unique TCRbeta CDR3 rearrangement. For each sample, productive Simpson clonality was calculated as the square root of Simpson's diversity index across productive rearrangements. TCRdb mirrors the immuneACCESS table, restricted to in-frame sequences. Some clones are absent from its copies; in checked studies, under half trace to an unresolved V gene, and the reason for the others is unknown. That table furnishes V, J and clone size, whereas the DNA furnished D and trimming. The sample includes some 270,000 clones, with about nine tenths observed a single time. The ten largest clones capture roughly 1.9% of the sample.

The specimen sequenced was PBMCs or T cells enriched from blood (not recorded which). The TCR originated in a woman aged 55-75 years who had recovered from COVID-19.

The DNA reads as follows: TGTGCCAGCAGCCCCCGCGGGGCGGGGCCGACAGAGACCCAGTACTTC. It encodes CASSPRGAGPTETQYF. The chain is assembled from TRBV5-4 and TRBJ2-5; the D gene is perhaps TRBD2, from 6 matching bases. CDR1 and CDR2 are read off the germline V gene (reference sequence) as SGHNT and YYREEE. V sheds 4 bases and J sheds 4 bases, leaving 20 bases between their ends. The CDR3 runs 16 amino acids, cysteine and phenylalanine included. Only the CDR3 region is kept as DNA, spanning 48 bases read in frame from base 1. The CDR3, completed at both ends by the reference TRBV5-4 and TRBJ2-5 genes, gives the full variable domain ETGVTQSPTHLIKTRGQQVTLRCSSQSGHNTVSWYQQALGQGPQFIFQYYREEENGRGNFPPRFSGLQFPNYSSELNVNALELDDSALYLCASSPRGAGPTETQYFGPGTRLLVL.